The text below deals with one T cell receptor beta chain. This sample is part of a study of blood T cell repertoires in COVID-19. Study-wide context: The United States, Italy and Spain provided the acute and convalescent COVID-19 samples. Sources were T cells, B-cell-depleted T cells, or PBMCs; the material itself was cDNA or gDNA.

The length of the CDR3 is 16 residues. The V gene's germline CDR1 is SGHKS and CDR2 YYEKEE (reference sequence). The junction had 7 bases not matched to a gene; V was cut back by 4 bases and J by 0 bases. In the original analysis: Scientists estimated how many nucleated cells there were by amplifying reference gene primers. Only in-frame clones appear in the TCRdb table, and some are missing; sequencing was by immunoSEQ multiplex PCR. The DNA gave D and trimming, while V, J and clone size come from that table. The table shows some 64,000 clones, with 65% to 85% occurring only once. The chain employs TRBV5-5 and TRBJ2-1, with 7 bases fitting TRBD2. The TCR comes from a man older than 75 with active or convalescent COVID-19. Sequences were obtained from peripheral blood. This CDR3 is CASSPGSGYSYNEQFF. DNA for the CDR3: TGTGCCAGCAGCCCTGGTAGCGGGTACTCCTACAATGAGCAGTTCTTC.